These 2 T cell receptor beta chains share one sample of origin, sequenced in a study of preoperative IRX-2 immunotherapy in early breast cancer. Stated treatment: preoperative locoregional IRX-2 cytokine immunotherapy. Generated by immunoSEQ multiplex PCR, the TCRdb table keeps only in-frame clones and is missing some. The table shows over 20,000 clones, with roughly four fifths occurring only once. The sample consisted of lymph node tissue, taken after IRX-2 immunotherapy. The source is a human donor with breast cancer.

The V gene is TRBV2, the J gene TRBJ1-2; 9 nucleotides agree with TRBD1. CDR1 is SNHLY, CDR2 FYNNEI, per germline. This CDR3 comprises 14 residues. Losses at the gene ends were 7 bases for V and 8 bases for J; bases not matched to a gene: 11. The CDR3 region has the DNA TGTGCCAGCACACGGGACAGGGCGGAGGGCGGCTACACCTTC. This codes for CASTRDRAEGGYTF.

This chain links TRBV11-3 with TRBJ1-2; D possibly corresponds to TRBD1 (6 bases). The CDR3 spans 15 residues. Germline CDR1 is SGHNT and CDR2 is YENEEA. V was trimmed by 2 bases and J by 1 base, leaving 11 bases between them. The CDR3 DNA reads TGTGCCAGCAGCTTACCCGGACAGATTAACTATGGCTACACCTTC. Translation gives CASSLPGQINYGYTF. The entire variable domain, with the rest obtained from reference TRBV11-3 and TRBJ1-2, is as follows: EAGVVQSPRYKIIEKKQPVAFWCNPISGHNTLYWYLQNLGQGPELLIRYENEEAVDDSQLPKDRFSAERLKGVDSTLKIQPAELGDSAVYLCASSLPGQINYGYTFGSGTRLTVV.